Following are 30 T cell receptor beta chains from one sample sequenced in a study of cytomegalovirus exposure and HLA in healthy donors. PCR was performed using 60 Vbeta and 13 Jbeta primers. Method: immunoSEQ multiplex PCR; TCRdb's copy keeps in-frame clones and lacks some. The table has about 130,000 clones, over 70% seen once. The sample taken for sequencing was PBMCs. Receptors were obtained from a man aged 18 to 29 in good health and CMV-seropositive.

In its sample, this clone was seen a few times. The genes are TRBV4-3 and TRBJ1-6, with 8 bases fitting TRBD1. Trimming took 2 bases from V and 6 from J; bases not matched to a gene: 3. The CDR3 spans 15 residues. Germline V gene lookup returns CDR1 LGHNA and CDR2 YSLEER. CDR3 DNA sequence: TGCGCCAGCAGCCAACAGGGGGCTCGTAATTCACCCCTCCACTTT. Protein sequence: CASSQQGARNSPLHF.

J is TRBJ1-3 and V is TRBV5-8; D unresolved. Germline V gene data show CDR1 as SGHTS and CDR2 as YDEGEE. This CDR3 region has 15 residues. Trimming removed 3 bases at V and 2 bases at J, with 12 bases between. In DNA, the CDR3 is TGTGCCAGCAGCTCGCTCGGGGTGGCTGGAAACACCATATATTTT. This codes for CASSSLGVAGNTIYF.

This clone came up a few times. The chain employs TRBV2 and TRBJ2-5; D gene ambiguous. The J call may be wrong; the DNA end is better matched by TRBJ2-7. This CDR3 is built from 12 residues. CDR1 and CDR2 (germline): SNHLY, FYNNEI. Here the CDR3 reads CASNPGSYEQYF. As DNA, the CDR3 is TGTGCCAGCAACCCGGGTTCCTACGAGCAGTACTTC.

This sequence joins TRBV27 and TRBJ1-2, with D possibly TRBD1 on 6 matching bases. V lost 6 bases and J 2 bases, leaving 19 bases between the germline ends. The length of the CDR3 is 16 residues. The germline V gene encodes CDR1 MNHEY and CDR2 SMNVEV (reference sequence). CDR3 coding DNA: TGTGCCAGCAGAACGAAAGGACAGCAAGGAAACTATGGCTACACCTTC. Translation gives CASRTKGQQGNYGYTF.

The J gene is TRBJ2-7, the V gene TRBV11-2; 9 nucleotides line up with TRBD1. Looked up from germline, CDR1 is SGHAT and CDR2 is FQNNGV. J lost 3 bases, V lost 4 bases, and 4 bases had no gene match. The CDR3 is made up of 14 amino acids. The CDR3 nucleotides are TGTGCCAGCAGCTGGGACAGGGAGAGCTACGAGCAGTACTTC. It codes for CASSWDRESYEQYF.

V usage is TRBV6-6 and J usage is TRBJ1-1, with D possibly being TRBD1 (6 bases). CDR1 is MNHNY, CDR2 SVGAGI, per germline (reference sequence). V was cut by 5 bases and J by 0 bases, with 13 bases left in between. CDR3 length equals 15 residues. The CDR3 DNA sequence: TGTGCCAGCAGTCCAGGGGTTGGGGTGAACACTGAAGCTTTCTTT. It encodes CASSPGVGVNTEAFF.

This clone was seen once. The V gene is TRBV6-5, the J gene TRBJ1-1; no clear D. The CDR3 is 14 amino acids. The germline CDR1 and CDR2 sequences are MNHEY and SVGAGI. The V end lost 4 bases, the J end lost 1 base, and 10 bases lay between the germline ends. The CDR3 protein is CASSSIPSNTEAFF. The DNA for the CDR3 is TGTGCCAGCAGTTCTATACCCTCGAACACTGAAGCTTTCTTT.

This clone was observed a single time. The chain uses TRBV7-9 and TRBJ2-5; 11 nucleotides match TRBD1. CDR1 SEHNR and CDR2 FQNEAQ come from the germline V gene (reference sequence). This CDR3 is 15 amino acids long. V was clipped by 1 base and J by 4 bases; unmatched bases: 2. CDR3 DNA: TGTGCCAGCAGCTTAGGGGACAGGGGGATAGAGACCCAGTACTTC. Its protein is CASSLGDRGIETQYF.

J is TRBJ2-1 and V is TRBV5-4; 10 nucleotides line up with TRBD1. Germline V gene data show CDR1 as SGHNT and CDR2 as YYREEE (reference sequence). J lost 1 base, V lost 4 bases, and 2 bases had no gene match. There are 15 residues in the CDR3. CDR3 sequence: CASSRGQGSYNEQFF. The CDR3 DNA reads as TGTGCCAGCAGCCGGGGACAGGGGTCCTACAATGAGCAGTTCTTC.

In its sample, this clone was seen a few times. This rearrangement joins TRBV2 to TRBJ2-1; D remains ambiguous. Trimming stripped 11 bases from V and 8 bases from J, with 19 bases between. The CDR3 extends over 13 amino acids. Germline V gene lookup returns CDR1 SNHLY and CDR2 FYNNEI. In nucleotides, the CDR3 is TGTGCCGCGCCCTTACAGAGAAAAGATGAGCAGTTCTTC. This sequence encodes CAAPLQRKDEQFF. Looking up the rest from reference TRBV2 and TRBJ2-1 gives the full variable domain: EPEVTQTPSHQVTQMGQEVILRCVPISNHLYFYWYRQILGQKVEFLVSFYNNEISEKSEIFDDQFSVERPDGSNFTLKIRSTKLEDSAMYFCAAPLQRKDEQFFGPGTRLTVL.

The genes are TRBV5-6 and TRBJ2-1; 10 bases align to TRBD1. This CDR3 has 14 amino acids. Germline trimming cut 4 bases from V and 3 bases from J; bases unmatched to any gene: 1. In germline, CDR1 is SGHDT, CDR2 YYEEEE. CDR3 loop: CASSRDRGYNEQFF. Here the CDR3 DNA reads TGTGCCAGCAGCCGGGACAGGGGCTACAATGAGCAGTTCTTC. Full variable domain (missing parts from reference TRBV5-6 and TRBJ2-1): DAGVTQSPTHLIKTRGQQVTLRCSPKSGHDTVSWYQQALGQGPQFIFQYYEEEERQRGNFPDRFSGHQFPNYSSELNVNALLLGDSALYLCASSRDRGYNEQFFGPGTRLTVL.

This chain links TRBV7-9 with TRBJ2-1, with 9 bases fitting TRBD2. This CDR3 has 16 amino acids. V dropped 2 bases and J dropped 7; count of bases not matched to a gene: 9. CDR1 SEHNR and CDR2 FQNEAQ come from the germline V gene (reference sequence). The CDR3 loop reads CASSLYHGLATNEQFF. DNA for the CDR3: TGTGCCAGCAGCTTATATCACGGACTAGCGACGAATGAGCAGTTCTTC.

J is TRBJ1-4 and V is TRBV14; unclear D gene. Germline-derived CDR1 and CDR2 are SGHDN and FVKESK. Between the trimmed V and J ends, which lost 4 bases and 7 bases, there was a span of 10 bases. The CDR3 length is 13 residues. In DNA, the CDR3 is TGTGCCAGCAGCCGGGTTCGGGGTGAAAAACTGTTTTTT. It translates to CASSRVRGEKLFF.

The rearrangement uses TRBV29-1 and TRBJ2-1, with a tentative D call TRBD2 (6 bases). The V gene's germline CDR1 is SQVTM and CDR2 ANQGSEA. V was clipped by 7 bases and J by 1 base, with 11 bases between them. The CDR3 totals 13 residues. This chain's CDR3 is CSGASASYNEQFF. CDR3 DNA sequence: TGCAGCGGTGCTAGCGCGTCCTACAATGAGCAGTTCTTC.

The rearrangement uses TRBV27 and TRBJ2-7; 7 nucleotides agree with TRBD2. Germline V CDR1 and CDR2: MNHEY, SMNVEV (reference sequence). The length of the CDR3 is 15 residues. J lost 0 bases, V lost 3 bases, and 5 bases had no gene match. Written as DNA, the CDR3 is TGTGCCAGCAGTTTCGGACTAGTCCCCTCCTACGAGCAGTACTTC. This sequence encodes CASSFGLVPSYEQYF.

V is TRBV10-3 and J is TRBJ2-5, with 7 bases that match TRBD1. V lost 4 bases and J lost 2; bases outside the gene matches: 1. Germline-derived CDR1 and CDR2 are ENHRY and SYGVKD. The CDR3 extends over 13 amino acids. Written as DNA, the CDR3 is TGTGCCATCAGTGGGGGACAGCAAGAGACCCAGTACTTC. Its protein product is CAISGGQQETQYF.

The J gene is TRBJ2-1, the V gene TRBV27; D may be TRBD2 (6 bases). This CDR3 is built from 14 residues. The germline V gene encodes CDR1 MNHEY and CDR2 SMNVEV (reference sequence). Trimming left V 0 bases short and J 10 bases short, with 13 bases between. CDR3 in amino acids: CASSLSARGGEQFF. The CDR3 DNA sequence: TGTGCCAGCAGTTTATCGGCCCGTGGGGGGGAGCAGTTCTTC.

V and J are TRBV9 and TRBJ2-3; possibly TRBD2 for D (5 bases). The CDR3 covers 14 residues. Trimming left V 3 bases short and J 4 bases short, with 12 bases between. Germline CDR1 reads SGDLS; CDR2 reads YYNGEE. CDR3 residues: CASSGAGTPDTQYF. CDR3 bases: TGTGCCAGCAGCGGCGCGGGCACCCCAGATACGCAGTATTTT.

The chain employs TRBV30 and TRBJ1-6; D is perhaps TRBD1 (5 bases). Germline loops: CDR1 GTSNPN, CDR2 SVGIG (reference sequence). The CDR3 covers 14 residues. V lost 4 bases and J lost 2, with 9 bases in between. This chain's CDR3 is CAWTGFTYNSPLHF. DNA for the CDR3: TGTGCCTGGACAGGGTTCACCTATAATTCACCCCTCCACTTT.

The chain links TRBV5-1 to TRBJ1-2; D unresolved. The CDR3 has 14 residues. CDR1 SGHRS and CDR2 YFSETQ come from the germline V gene. V shed 0 bases and J shed 4 bases, with 10 bases lying between them. In nucleotides, the CDR3 is TGCGCCAGCAGCTTGGCCAGCGATTCCTATGGCTACACCTTC. Translated, it gives CASSLASDSYGYTF.

V gene TRBV5-6 combines with J gene TRBJ1-1; D perhaps matches TRBD1 (5 bases). The germline V gene has CDR1 SGHDT and CDR2 YYEEEE. The CDR3 has 13 amino acids. V dropped 4 bases and J dropped 0 bases, with 7 bases sitting between them. The CDR3 spells CASSTTVNTEAFF. Here the CDR3 DNA reads TGTGCCAGCAGCACGACAGTGAACACTGAAGCTTTCTTT.

The chain is built from TRBV7-8 and TRBJ1-4; 8 nucleotides align to TRBD1. Germline CDR1 reads SGHVS; CDR2 reads FQNEAQ. Trimming took 0 bases from V and 10 from J; bases not matched to a gene: 1. The CDR3 loop spans 13 amino acids. The CDR3, as DNA: TGTGCCAGCAGCTTAGCAGGACAGGGAAAACTGTTTTTT. The encoded protein is CASSLAGQGKLFF.

The gene calls are TRBV9 and TRBJ2-7; 8 nucleotides line up with TRBD1. Trimming removed 1 base from V and 2 bases from J; junction bases left unmatched: 5. This CDR3 has 15 amino acids. Germline V gene lookup returns CDR1 SGDLS and CDR2 YYNGEE. The CDR3 here is CASSVNGQGPYEQYF. The CDR3 DNA sequence: TGTGCCAGCAGCGTAAACGGACAGGGTCCCTACGAGCAGTACTTC.

This clone occurred once. The rearrangement joins TRBV27 to TRBJ2-1; 8 bases fit TRBD2. Germline V gene data show CDR1 as MNHEY and CDR2 as SMNVEV (reference sequence). V lost 6 bases and J lost 9; bases outside the gene matches: 13. The CDR3 is 15 amino acids. CDR3 sequence: CASRVAGSFYTEQFF. CDR3 nucleotides: TGTGCCAGCAGGGTAGCGGGATCGTTTTATACTGAGCAGTTCTTC.

In its sample, this clone was seen a few times. CDR3 DNA sequence: TGTGCCAGCAGCTTGGAAGGGGCACTAGGCTACACCTTC. Translation gives CASSLEGALGYTF. This chain links TRBV5-5 with TRBJ1-2; D is perhaps TRBD1 (5 bases). V was clipped by 0 bases and J by 8 bases, with 11 bases between them. The CDR3 runs to 13 residues. Germline CDR1 and CDR2: SGHKS and YYEKEE (reference sequence).

The chain employs TRBV7-9 and TRBJ2-5, with D unclear. Germline V gene lookup returns CDR1 SEHNR and CDR2 FQNEAQ (reference sequence). The CDR3 spans 17 residues. Trimming cost V 2 bases and J 0 bases, with 16 bases left between them. In DNA, the CDR3 is TGTGCCAGCAGCTTAATCCCAGGAAGCAGTGACCAAGAGACCCAGTACTTC. Translating gives CASSLIPGSSDQETQYF.

The CDR3 here is CASSIQASYEQYF. The CDR3 DNA follows: TGTGCCAGTAGTATACAGGCGTCCTACGAGCAGTACTTC. The chain links TRBV19 to TRBJ2-7; D gene uncertain. The CDR3 spans 13 residues. Germline V lookup: CDR1 LNHDA, CDR2 SQIVND (reference sequence). V was shortened by 2 bases and J by 1 base, with 6 bases between the two germline ends.

This clone showed up just once. The CDR3 sequence is CASGRGPLGNTEAFF. The CDR3, as DNA: TGTGCTAGTGGCCGAGGGCCTCTGGGGAACACTGAAGCTTTCTTT. The rearrangement joins TRBV12-5 to TRBJ1-1; D uncertain. From germline, CDR1 is LGHNT and CDR2 FRNRAP. The CDR3 consists of 15 residues. Deletions cut 6 bases from V and 1 base from J, with 15 bases between. Using reference TRBV12-5 and TRBJ1-1 for the parts outside the CDR3, the full variable domain is DARVTQTPRHKVTEMGQEVTMRCQPILGHNTVFWYRQTMMQGLELLAYFRNRAPLDDSGMPKDRFSAEMPDATLATLKIQPSEPRDSAVYFCASGRGPLGNTEAFFGQGTRLTVV.

The gene calls are TRBV5-1 and TRBJ2-1; the D gene is possibly TRBD2 (6 bases). Germline loops: CDR1 SGHRS, CDR2 YFSETQ. This CDR3 is built from 16 residues. Trimming pared 1 base from V and 5 bases from J, leaving 16 bases between. Written as DNA, the CDR3 is TGCGCCAGCAGCTTGTACGGGACTGAGAACAACAATGAGCAGTTCTTC. This codes for CASSLYGTENNNEQFF.

This clone has a handful of counts. This sequence joins TRBV6-5 and TRBJ1-4, with TRBD1 as a possible D gene (5 bases). In germline, CDR1 is MNHEY, CDR2 SVGAGI. The CDR3 covers 15 residues. V shed 4 bases and J shed 5 bases, with 14 bases lying between them. The CDR3 DNA reads TGTGCCAGCAGTTCCGGACATAAGGTCAATGAAAAACTGTTTTTT. Its protein is CASSSGHKVNEKLFF.